Here is one T cell receptor (beta chain) with its context. 5'RACE primed at constant segments yielded TCR alpha and TCR beta cDNA libraries bearing sample barcodes and UMIs. A single record per CDR3 protein comes from TCRdb applying MiXCR to the 5' RACE reads. The table has fewer than 350,000 distinct CDR3 sequences, more than 15% seen once; the top ten hold under 25%. The data derive from a study of T-cell memory formation after mild COVID-19. At the level of the study: TCR clusters largely stayed donor specific.

The germline CDR1 and CDR2 sequences are SEHNR and FQNEAQ (reference sequence). The CDR3 extends over 11 amino acids. V lost 4 bases and J lost 8, with 8 bases in between. The receptor was derived from a man aged 18 to 30 who had mild COVID-19 (a few samples of this study predate the infection). Cell type and time point are not known. Specimen: PBMCs or a T cell subset sorted from them (not recorded which). The gene calls are TRBV7-9 and TRBJ1-2; D gene ambiguous. The CDR3 loop reads CASSSPRGYTF. CDR3 sequence (DNA): TGTGCCAGCAGCTCCCCAAGGGGCTACACCTTC.